A single sample is the source of the 12 T cell receptor beta chains below, sequenced in a study of OX40 agonist ivuxolimab in advanced cancers. Sequenced by immunoSEQ multiplex PCR; TCRdb stores in-frame clones only, minus some. The sample yields over 25,000 clones, roughly 90% seen once. The sample was CD4+ or CD8+ T cells sorted from blood, taken in a trial of the OX40 agonist ivuxolimab. The receptors come from an adult with an advanced solid tumor such as melanoma, head and neck, liver or kidney cancer.

The J gene is TRBJ2-7, the V gene TRBV7-9; 12 bases map to TRBD1. Trimming removed 5 bases from V and 6 bases from J; junction bases left unmatched: 8. The CDR3 sequence is 15 residues long. Germline V gene lookup returns CDR1 SEHNR and CDR2 FQNEAQ (reference sequence). The CDR3 loop reads CASSRGDRGLSEQYF. The CDR3 nucleotides read TGTGCCAGCAGCCGCGGGGACAGGGGGCTTTCCGAGCAGTACTTC.

This clone was seen only once. The chain has TRBV13 and TRBJ1-6; D uncertain. The V and J ends lost 5 bases and 9 bases respectively, with 8 bases between them. This CDR3 is 12 amino acids long. In germline, CDR1 is PRHDT, CDR2 FYEKMQ (reference sequence). CDR3 in amino acids: CASSEGGSPLHF. CDR3 bases: TGTGCCAGCAGCGAGGGTGGTTCACCCCTCCACTTT.

This chain links TRBV30 with TRBJ2-7, with D unclear. CDR3 size: 12 residues. Trimming took 0 bases from V and 6 from J, leaving 9 bases between them. The V gene's germline CDR1 is GTSNPN and CDR2 SVGIG (reference sequence). CDR3 bases: TGTGCCTGGAGTGTTAGTCAGTCCGAGCAGTACTTC. This translates into CAWSVSQSEQYF.

This clone was detected only once. The V and J genes are TRBV19 and TRBJ2-7, with 11 bases aligning to TRBD1. CDR3 length: 14 residues. Germline V gene data show CDR1 as LNHDA and CDR2 as SQIVND (reference sequence). Trimming at V came to 9 bases and at J to 4 bases, leaving 8 bases not matched to a gene. CDR3 in amino acids: CASSWGQGVYEQYF. As DNA, the CDR3 is TGTGCCAGCTCATGGGGACAGGGGGTATACGAGCAGTACTTC. The full variable domain, in which reference TRBV19 and TRBJ2-7 provide the parts outside the CDR3, is DGGITQSPKYLFRKEGQNVTLSCEQNLNHDAMYWYRQDPGQGLRLIYYSQIVNDFQKGDIAEGYSVSREKKESFPLTVTSAQKNPTAFYLCASSWGQGVYEQYFGPGTRLTVT.

The chain recombines TRBV28 with TRBJ2-7; D gene ambiguous. There are 12 residues in the CDR3. V lost 1 base, J lost 6 bases, and 7 bases lay in between. Germline CDR1 is MDHEN and CDR2 is SYDVKM. The CDR3 DNA reads TGTGCCAGCAGTTTATTCTTTAGCGAGCAGTACTTC. Encoded protein: CASSLFFSEQYF. Using reference TRBV28 and TRBJ2-7 for the parts outside the CDR3, the full variable domain is DVKVTQSSRYLVKRTGEKVFLECVQDMDHENMFWYRQDPGLGLRLIYFSYDVKMKEKGDIPEGYSVSREKKERFSLILESASTNQTSMYLCASSLFFSEQYFGPGTRLTVT.

CDR3 loop: CASSPLTGTGGRYGYTF. The CDR3, as DNA: TGTGCCAGCAGCCCGTTAACCGGGACAGGGGGCCGGTATGGCTACACCTTC. The chain carries TRBV5-8 and TRBJ1-2; TRBD1 aligns across 12 bases. The CDR3 covers 17 residues. Unmatched junction bases numbered 12, after V lost 4 bases and J lost 5 bases. Germline V gene data show CDR1 as SGHTS and CDR2 as YDEGEE.

V usage is TRBV7-9 and J usage is TRBJ1-1; 8 nucleotides match TRBD1. The V segment lost 3 bases and the J segment 3 bases; nucleotides outside the gene matches: 12. The CDR3 is made up of 17 amino acids. CDR1 is SEHNR and CDR2 is FQNEAQ in the germline V gene (reference sequence). The CDR3 DNA reads TGTGCCAGCAGCTTGGAAACAGGGGGATATGGGGACACTGAAGCTTTCTTT. Encoded protein: CASSLETGGYGDTEAFF.

V usage is TRBV27 and J usage is TRBJ2-7, with 10 bases identical to TRBD1. The CDR3 loop spans 12 amino acids. V gave up 8 bases and J gave up 2 bases; unmatched junction bases: 0. CDR1 is MNHEY and CDR2 is SMNVEV in the germline V gene (reference sequence). Written as DNA, the CDR3 is TGTGCCAGCGGGACAGGGGCCTACGAGCAGTACTTC. Its translation: CASGTGAYEQYF.

The J gene is TRBJ1-3, the V gene TRBV5-6, with TRBD1 matching over 9 bases. Trimming cost V 6 bases and J 0 bases; bases outside gene matches: 10. This CDR3 has 17 amino acids. From germline, CDR1 is SGHDT and CDR2 YYEEEE. CDR3 loop: CASTVGTGLGSGNTIYF. DNA for the CDR3: TGTGCCAGCACCGTCGGGACAGGGTTGGGCTCTGGAAACACCATATATTTT.

The chain couples TRBV7-2 to TRBJ2-7, with 7 bases that match TRBD2. V shed 1 base and J 2 bases; nucleotides not matched to a gene: 5. Germline assignment: CDR1 SGHTA and CDR2 FQGNSA. This CDR3 is 15 amino acids long. Here the CDR3 reads CASSLVASGPYEQYF. The CDR3 DNA reads as TGTGCCAGCAGCTTAGTGGCTAGCGGCCCCTACGAGCAGTACTTC.

This rearrangement joins TRBV10-1 to TRBJ2-2; the D is unclear. The CDR3 length is 14 residues. Trimming stripped 0 bases from V and 5 bases from J, with 7 bases between. CDR1 and CDR2 from the germline V gene are WNHNN and SYGVQD (reference sequence). CDR3 sequence reads: CASSESLRTGELFF. The CDR3 coding sequence is TGCGCCAGCAGTGAGTCGCTAAGGACCGGGGAGCTGTTTTTT.

This rearrangement joins TRBV27 to TRBJ2-7; TRBD2 agrees at 12 bases. Per germline, CDR1 MNHEY and CDR2 SMNVEV (reference sequence). CDR3 size: 16 residues. The J segment lost 5 bases and the V segment lost 5 bases, leaving 10 bases of the junction unmatched. The CDR3 nucleotides read TGTGCCAGCAGTCCAAACTCGAGACTAGCGGGGGACGAGCAGTACTTC. This gives the protein CASSPNSRLAGDEQYF.